These 25 T cell receptor beta chains were all obtained from the same sample, sequenced in a study of beta chain features in type 1 diabetes. Sequencing targeted expressed TCRB transcripts, as all isolated RNA had been reverse transcribed. Profiled with immunoSEQ multiplex PCR; TCRdb holds only in-frame clones, not every one. The table records just over 450,000 clones, around 30% of them present only once. The sequencing sample was made of naive CD4+ T cells from blood. These receptors were obtained from a man younger than 35 in good health.

This clone appeared a few times. The chain combines TRBV5-4 with TRBJ1-2; D is uncertain. This CDR3 has 12 residues. Trimming cost V 3 bases and J 5 bases, with 8 bases left between them. Germline CDR1 reads SGHNT; CDR2 reads YYREEE (reference sequence). In DNA, the CDR3 is TGTGCCAGCAGCTCAGTGGAGTATGGCTACACCTTC. This translates into CASSSVEYGYTF.

This clone occurred a few times. J is TRBJ2-2 and V is TRBV30, with 10 bases matching TRBD2. The CDR3 consists of 13 residues. Germline V gene data show CDR1 as GTSNPN and CDR2 as SVGIG (reference sequence). Losses at the gene ends were 4 bases for V and 9 bases for J; bases not matched to a gene: 5. The CDR3 nucleotides are TGTGCCTGGATAGGGACTAGCGCTCGGGAGCTGTTTTTT. This sequence encodes CAWIGTSARELFF.

This clone showed up just a few times. The chain is built from TRBV23-1 and TRBJ2-7; TRBD2 might be the D (5 bases). TRBV23-1 is designated an ORF whose function remains uncertain. This CDR3 contains 15 residues. Trimming took 2 bases from V and 4 from J, leaving 15 bases between them. In nucleotides, the CDR3 is TGCGCCAGCAGTCAAATTAACCCTGGGGAGTACGAGCAGTACTTC. This codes for CASSQINPGEYEQYF.

The V gene is TRBV6-6, the J gene TRBJ2-1; 11 bases match TRBD2. V shed 6 bases and J 9 bases; nucleotides not matched to a gene: 4. The CDR3 runs to 13 residues. CDR1 MNHNY and CDR2 SVGAGI come from the germline V gene (reference sequence). CDR3 sequence reads: CASRVAGGGEQFF. In nucleotides, the CDR3 is TGTGCCAGCAGGGTAGCGGGAGGGGGTGAGCAGTTCTTC.

This clone was found a few times. The rearrangement joins TRBV30 to TRBJ1-1; the D is unclear. The CDR3 contains 11 residues. CDR1 GTSNPN and CDR2 SVGIG come from the germline V gene (reference sequence). Trimming stripped 1 base from V and 11 bases from J, with 11 bases between. The CDR3 here is CAWSGGIGAFF. CDR3 DNA sequence: TGTGCCTGGAGTGGGGGAATAGGGGCTTTCTTT.

Only a few counts were recorded for this clone. This chain links TRBV7-6 with TRBJ2-7; 11 nucleotides match TRBD2. J gave up 2 bases and V 1 base, and 1 base lay outside the gene matches. This CDR3 has 15 amino acids. Germline lookup yields CDR1 SGHVS and CDR2 FNYEAQ. CDR3 DNA sequence: TGTGCCAGCAGCTTAGGACTAGCGGGACCCTACGAGCAGTACTTC. Translation: CASSLGLAGPYEQYF. Based on the CDR3 plus reference TRBV7-6 and TRBJ2-7, the full variable domain is GAGVSQSPRYKVTKRGQDVALRCDPISGHVSLYWYRQALGQGPEFLTYFNYEAQQDKSGLPNDRFSAERPEGSISTLTIQRTEQRDSAMYRCASSLGLAGPYEQYFGPGTRLTVT.

Only a few counts were recorded for this clone. This chain joins TRBV27 and TRBJ1-1, with unresolved D. Trimming took off 2 bases at V and 4 bases at J, with 11 bases between the two ends. The length of the CDR3 is 14 residues. Germline V gives CDR1 MNHEY, CDR2 SMNVEV (reference sequence). This CDR3 is CASSLIARPTEAFF. As DNA, the CDR3 is TGTGCCAGCAGTTTAATCGCCAGGCCCACTGAAGCTTTCTTT.

This clone appeared a few times. The chain is built from TRBV13 and TRBJ2-6, with 7 bases identical to TRBD1. Germline CDR1 reads PRHDT; CDR2 reads FYEKMQ (reference sequence). This CDR3 spans 16 amino acids. With 5 bases clipped from V and 4 bases from J, the junction kept 8 bases outside the gene matches. This CDR3 reads CASSPTGVIGANVLTF. The CDR3 DNA is TGTGCCAGCAGCCCAACAGGGGTCATCGGGGCCAACGTCCTGACTTTC.

The table lists this clone with a few counts. The chain is built from TRBV15 and TRBJ2-1; D unresolved. Germline CDR1 is LNHNV and CDR2 is YYDKDF (reference sequence). V lost 2 bases and J 6 bases, leaving 8 bases between the germline ends. The length of the CDR3 is 13 residues. DNA for the CDR3: TGTGCCACCAGCAGATCCAAGGGCAATGAGCAGTTCTTC. Translating gives CATSRSKGNEQFF.

With regard to this clone: The identical CDR3 is also encoded by other nucleotide sequences in the sample. The genes are TRBV30 and TRBJ2-7; D is undetermined. The CDR3 length is 11 residues. Germline-derived CDR1 and CDR2 are GTSNPN and SVGIG (reference sequence). Trimming left V 1 base short and J 7 bases short, with 8 bases between. The CDR3 sequence: CAWSAGGEQYF. The CDR3 coding sequence is TGTGCCTGGAGTGCTGGCGGAGAGCAGTACTTC. Variable domain in full (rest from reference TRBV30 and TRBJ2-7): SQTIHQWPATLVQPVGSPLSLECTVEGTSNPNLYWYRQAAGRGLQLLFYSVGIGQISSEVPQNLSASRPQDRQFILSSKKLLLSDSGFYLCAWSAGGEQYFGPGTRLTVT.

The V gene is TRBV25-1, the J gene TRBJ2-5; 8 bases match TRBD1. With 6 bases clipped from V and 5 bases from J, the junction kept 14 bases outside the gene matches. The CDR3 loop spans 16 amino acids. Germline V gene sequence: CDR1 MGHDK, CDR2 SYGVNS. CDR3 sequence reads: CASRAEGQGAWETQYF. CDR3 coding DNA: TGTGCCAGCAGAGCGGAAGGCCAGGGGGCCTGGGAGACCCAGTACTTC.

V gene TRBV7-2 combines with J gene TRBJ2-1; tentative D call: TRBD2 (5 bases). V was trimmed by 4 bases and J by 1 base, leaving 14 bases between them. Germline CDR1 reads SGHTA; CDR2 reads FQGNSA. This CDR3 spans 16 amino acids. The CDR3 DNA reads as TGTGCCAGCAGCTCAACTCGGACTGTGTCCTACAATGAGCAGTTCTTC. It is translated as CASSSTRTVSYNEQFF.

This clone was seen a handful of times. The rearrangement joins TRBV30 to TRBJ2-1; 7 bases match TRBD2. Trimming removed 2 bases from V and 8 bases from J; junction bases left unmatched: 12. The CDR3 has 15 amino acids. CDR1 and CDR2 from the germline V gene are GTSNPN and SVGIG (reference sequence). The CDR3 nucleotides read TGTGCCTGGAGTCCGCGACTTGGGAGGGGCGATGAGCAGTTCTTC. Its translation is CAWSPRLGRGDEQFF. Filled out from reference TRBV30 and TRBJ2-1, the complete variable domain reads SQTIHQWPATLVQPVGSPLSLECTVEGTSNPNLYWYRQAAGRGLQLLFYSVGIGQISSEVPQNLSASRPQDRQFILSSKKLLLSDSGFYLCAWSPRLGRGDEQFFGPGTRLTVL.

This sequence joins TRBV7-2 and TRBJ2-5; D possibly corresponds to TRBD1 (5 bases). V lost 2 bases, J lost 5 bases, and 15 bases lay in between. The CDR3 sequence is 15 residues long. Germline V lookup: CDR1 SGHTA, CDR2 FQGNSA. CDR3 sequence reads: CASSLWAQQGETQYF. CDR3 bases: TGTGCCAGCAGCTTATGGGCGCAGCAGGGCGAGACCCAGTACTTC.

This clone was recorded a few times. The rearrangement joins TRBV30 to TRBJ2-1; unclear D gene. Trimming removed 0 bases at V and 4 bases at J, with 7 bases between. Germline CDR1 GTSNPN, CDR2 SVGIG (reference sequence). The CDR3 sequence is 13 residues long. The CDR3 sequence is CAWSVASYNEQFF. Here the CDR3 DNA reads TGTGCCTGGAGTGTAGCGAGTTACAATGAGCAGTTCTTC.

This chain joins TRBV4-1 and TRBJ1-2; no firm D call. This CDR3 region has 15 residues. Trimming stripped 6 bases from V and 3 bases from J, with 17 bases between. Germline CDR1 is MGHRA and CDR2 is YSYEKL. DNA of the CDR3: TGCGCCAGCAGGCCCTATCGTAGGGTTGACTATGGCTACACCTTC. Its protein is CASRPYRRVDYGYTF.

This clone was counted only a few times. V usage is TRBV30 and J usage is TRBJ2-7; weak D call: TRBD1 (6 bases). The CDR3 is 15 amino acids. From germline, CDR1 is GTSNPN and CDR2 SVGIG (reference sequence). V lost 2 bases and J lost 0, with 14 bases in between. This chain's CDR3 is CAWSPGTSSSYEQYF. CDR3 DNA: TGTGCCTGGAGTCCCGGGACATCGAGCTCCTACGAGCAGTACTTC.

This clone was recorded once. The chain joins TRBV6-8 to TRBJ2-1; TRBD2 aligns across 8 bases. Germline V gene lookup returns CDR1 MNHGY and CDR2 SAAAGT. The CDR3 runs 17 residues. After removal of 6 bases from V and 7 bases from J, the junction contained 17 bases not matched to a gene. Here the CDR3 DNA reads TGTGCCAGCAGCCTCAACGAAGCGGGAGCGGTAGAAAATGAGCAGTTCTTC. Its translation: CASSLNEAGAVENEQFF.

The chain uses TRBV7-2 and TRBJ2-7; no firm D call. Trimming took 1 base from V and 2 from J, leaving 3 bases between them. Germline V gene data show CDR1 as SGHTA and CDR2 as FQGNSA. The CDR3 sequence is 12 residues long. The CDR3 loop is CASSLGAYEQYF. As DNA, the CDR3 is TGTGCCAGCAGCTTAGGTGCCTACGAGCAGTACTTC. Full variable domain (remainder filled in from reference TRBV7-2 and TRBJ2-7): GAGVSQSPSNKVTEKGKDVELRCDPISGHTALYWYRQSLGQGLEFLIYFQGNSAPDKSGLPSDRFSAERTGGSVSTLTIQRTQQEDSAVYLCASSLGAYEQYFGPGTRLTVT.

This clone was seen only a few times. V usage is TRBV29-1 and J usage is TRBJ2-3, with TRBD1 matching 8 bases. Looked up from germline, CDR1 is SQVTM and CDR2 is ANQGSEA. The V and J ends lost 6 bases and 2 bases, in that order; junction bases with no gene match: 13. This CDR3 contains 16 residues. The CDR3 sequence is CSVVAGTGRTTDTQYF. In DNA, the CDR3 is TGCAGCGTGGTAGCCGGGACAGGCCGGACCACAGATACGCAGTATTTT.

The rearrangement links TRBV29-1 to TRBJ2-2; D is unclear. Trimming cost V 5 bases and J 4 bases, with 14 bases left between them. CDR1 is SQVTM and CDR2 is ANQGSEA in the germline V gene. CDR3 length equals 14 residues. In DNA, the CDR3 is TGCAGCGTTCTAGGGCAGACCGCCACCGGGGAGCTGTTTTTT. It specifies CSVLGQTATGELFF.

This clone occurred a few times. The chain couples TRBV25-1 to TRBJ2-5; D possibly corresponds to TRBD2 (5 bases). CDR1 MGHDK and CDR2 SYGVNS come from the germline V gene. This CDR3 spans 13 amino acids. Trimming took 2 bases from V and 5 from J, leaving 9 bases between them. CDR3 sequence reads: CASSERGLETQYF. CDR3 nucleotides: TGTGCCAGCAGTGAACGAGGGTTGGAGACCCAGTACTTC.

This clone occurred a few times. In the same sample, other DNA sequences code for this CDR3. The chain has TRBV29-1 and TRBJ1-1; possible D gene TRBD1, 5 bases. Trimming took off 5 bases at V and 2 bases at J, with 12 bases between the two ends. Per the germline V gene, CDR1 is SQVTM and CDR2 is ANQGSEA. CDR3 length: 13 amino acids. CDR3 loop: CSVRGHLNTEAFF. The CDR3 bases are TGCAGCGTTCGCGGACACCTAAACACTGAAGCTTTCTTT.

The genes are TRBV5-1 and TRBJ2-3, with D tentatively TRBD2 (6 bases). CDR1 and CDR2 (germline): SGHRS, YFSETQ. The V gene lost 5 bases and the J gene lost 0 bases, with 13 bases spanning the gap. The CDR3 is 15 residues long. Written as DNA, the CDR3 is TGCGCCAGCAGTCGGGGGAGACCGAGCACAGATACGCAGTATTTT. This sequence encodes CASSRGRPSTDTQYF.

This clone turned up a few times. The chain recombines TRBV29-1 with TRBJ1-2; 9 bases agree with TRBD1. Unmatched junction bases numbered 6, after V lost 6 bases and J lost 1 base. Germline V lookup: CDR1 SQVTM, CDR2 ANQGSEA. The CDR3 sequence is 14 residues long. CDR3 coding DNA: TGCAGCGTAGCCCGGGACAGGGATAACTATGGCTACACCTTC. Translated, it gives CSVARDRDNYGYTF. The variable domain in full, with the rest retrieved from reference TRBV29-1 and TRBJ1-2, is SAVISQKPSRDICQRGTSLTIQCQVDSQVTMMFWYRQQPGQSLTLIATANQGSEATYESGFVIDKFPISRPNLTFSTLTVSNMSPEDSSIYLCSVARDRDNYGYTFGSGTRLTVV.